This T cell receptor (beta chain) derives from a study of cytomegalovirus exposure and HLA in healthy donors. The count of this clone is one. No antigen is known for it. Whole-study results and caveats: As immune exposure information, only CMV serostatus was available. In a later analysis, specific HLA alleles were associated with around 17,000 TCR beta sequences at a 0.05 false discovery rate. Fewer N-insertions (relative to the roughly 700-donor mean) were reportedly seen in an Asian-associated ancestry cluster in a later analysis.

The PCR contained 60 Vbeta and 13 Jbeta primers. Original processing notes: A later analysis counted approximately 80 million unique TCR beta chains, some 10 million shared. This table comes from immunoSEQ multiplex PCR, and its TCRdb copy is limited to in-frame clones, with some not included. The V and J calls and clone size are taken from that table; D and trimming were inferred from the DNA. The data show approximately 150,000 clones, about four fifths seen once. The CDR3 extends over 16 amino acids. V was clipped by 0 bases and J by 6 bases; unmatched bases: 9. Germline assignment: CDR1 SGHRS and CDR2 YFSETQ.

Sequencing was performed on PBMCs. This receptor was taken from a man aged 18 to 30 in good health and CMV-seronegative. This chain connects TRBV5-1 to TRBJ1-2; 9 bases fit TRBD1. The CDR3 loop is CASSLEGQGSRDGYTF. In DNA form, the CDR3 reads TGCGCCAGCAGCTTGGAAGGACAGGGGTCTCGGGATGGCTACACCTTC. Using reference TRBV5-1 and TRBJ1-2 for the parts outside the CDR3, the full variable domain is KAGVTQTPRYLIKTRGQQVTLSCSPISGHRSVSWYQQTPGQGLQFLFEYFSETQRNKGNFPGRFSGRQFSNSRSEMNVSTLELGDSALYLCASSLEGQGSRDGYTFGSGTRLTVV.